This entry lists 14 T cell receptor beta chains sequenced from one sample in a study of T cells in tuberculosis. Libraries were prepared by immunoSEQ multiplex PCR; TCRdb keeps only in-frame clonotypes and omits some of them. Found here are about 30,000 clones, 95% to 96% of them singletons; the top ten hold roughly 2.5%. The source material was PBMCs. Receptors originate from a donor aged 10-29 years with latent tuberculosis or without tuberculosis infection.

The genes are TRBV18 and TRBJ1-6; 7 bases agree with TRBD1. The CDR3 covers 17 residues. Germline V gene lookup returns CDR1 KGHSH and CDR2 LQKENI. J gave up 10 bases and V 3 bases, and 15 bases lay outside the gene matches. CDR3 coding DNA: TGTGCCAGCTCACCTATTGAAGACAGGGCCGGAGGGTCACCCCTCCACTTT. It codes for CASSPIEDRAGGSPLHF.

The chain employs TRBV7-6 and TRBJ2-5, with TRBD2 as a possible D gene (5 bases). The CDR3 extends over 14 amino acids. CDR1 is SGHVS and CDR2 is FNYEAQ in the germline V gene. V dropped 5 bases and J dropped 1 base, with 11 bases sitting between them. DNA of the CDR3: TGTGCCAGCAGCCCCCAGCGGAGCCAAGAGACCCAGTACTTC. Its translation: CASSPQRSQETQYF.

The chain is built from TRBV29-1 and TRBJ1-1; no clear D gene. The CDR3 length is 12 residues. Trimming pared 6 bases from V and 4 bases from J, leaving 12 bases between. Germline CDR1 is SQVTM and CDR2 is ANQGSEA. The CDR3 is CSVKLGGTEAFF. Here the CDR3 DNA reads TGCAGCGTGAAGCTCGGTGGCACTGAAGCTTTCTTT.

The chain couples TRBV18 to TRBJ1-6; perhaps TRBD1 as D (6 bases). Between the trimmed V and J ends, which lost 8 bases and 5 bases, there was a span of 16 bases. Per germline, CDR1 KGHSH and CDR2 LQKENI. CDR3 size: 15 residues. The CDR3 is CASRNGGAHNSPLHF. The CDR3 DNA reads as TGTGCCAGCCGAAACGGGGGGGCCCATAATTCACCCCTCCACTTT.

The gene calls are TRBV27 and TRBJ2-1, with TRBD2 matching over 8 bases. This CDR3 is 14 amino acids long. Germline CDR1 and CDR2: MNHEY and SMNVEV (reference sequence). The trim removed 9 bases at V and 4 bases at J, leaving 8 bases unmatched. CDR3: CASSFSGTYNEQFF. In DNA form, the CDR3 reads TGTGCCAGTTCCTTTAGCGGGACATACAATGAGCAGTTCTTC.

The chain employs TRBV5-1 and TRBJ2-5; D ambiguous. From germline, CDR1 is SGHRS and CDR2 YFSETQ. The CDR3 length is 14 residues. Trimming shortened V by 4 bases and J by 1 base, and 11 bases separated the two germline ends. The CDR3 DNA reads TGCGCCAGCAGCAACGGAGCCAGCCAAGAGACCCAGTACTTC. Translation: CASSNGASQETQYF.

The chain links TRBV5-4 to TRBJ1-1; no reliable D call. In germline, CDR1 is SGHNT, CDR2 YYREEE (reference sequence). V was pared by 3 bases and J by 7 bases, with 7 bases between. This CDR3 has 11 amino acids. CDR3 loop: CASSSHIEAFF. CDR3 DNA: TGTGCCAGCAGCTCGCACATTGAAGCTTTCTTT.

The chain has TRBV15 and TRBJ1-2, with a tentative D call TRBD1 (6 bases). The germline V and J ends were trimmed by 3 bases and 6 bases, with 14 bases remaining between them. Germline V gene sequence: CDR1 LNHNV, CDR2 YYDKDF (reference sequence). This CDR3 comprises 14 residues. The CDR3 nucleotides read TGTGCCACCAGCAGGGACAGTGCGGTCGATGGCTACACCTTC. It encodes CATSRDSAVDGYTF.

The chain combines TRBV6-5 with TRBJ2-3, with 13 positions matching TRBD2. Losses at the gene ends were 6 bases for V and 7 bases for J; bases not matched to a gene: 7. The CDR3 consists of 15 residues. Germline V gives CDR1 MNHEY, CDR2 SVGAGI. CDR3 region: CASRWTSGGGHTQYF. CDR3 coding DNA: TGTGCCAGCAGGTGGACTAGCGGGGGAGGACATACGCAGTATTTT.

The chain combines TRBV6-6 with TRBJ1-2, with 11 bases that match TRBD1. Germline V gene data show CDR1 as MNHNY and CDR2 as SVGAGI (reference sequence). J lost 3 bases, V lost 5 bases, and 5 bases had no gene match. CDR3 size: 15 residues. CDR3 DNA: TGTGCCAGCAGTCAGCCGGGACAGGGGGACTATGGCTACACCTTC. As protein: CASSQPGQGDYGYTF.

This rearrangement joins TRBV18 to TRBJ1-1, with D unresolved. The CDR3 is 14 amino acids. V was trimmed by 3 bases and J by 0 bases, leaving 8 bases between them. Looked up from germline, CDR1 is KGHSH and CDR2 is LQKENI. CDR3 sequence: CASSPAAMNTEAFF. The CDR3 DNA reads TGTGCCAGCTCACCTGCGGCTATGAACACTGAAGCTTTCTTT.

The rearrangement uses TRBV2 and TRBJ1-5; 10 bases are a match to TRBD1. The trim removed 4 bases at V and 6 bases at J, leaving 6 bases unmatched. This CDR3 has 15 residues. The germline V gene has CDR1 SNHLY and CDR2 FYNNEI. The CDR3 region has the DNA TGTGCCAGCAGTGGACAGGGGGCGCCGGGTCAGCCCCAGCATTTT. The encoded protein is CASSGQGAPGQPQHF.

This chain connects TRBV7-9 to TRBJ2-5; 7 nucleotides line up with TRBD2. The ends lost 5 bases at V and 0 bases at J; junction bases unmatched: 9. CDR3 size: 16 residues. CDR1 and CDR2 from the germline V gene are SEHNR and FQNEAQ (reference sequence). CDR3: CASSTTGGPYQETQYF. The CDR3, as DNA: TGTGCCAGCAGCACCACGGGAGGACCGTACCAAGAGACCCAGTACTTC. Complete variable domain (other parts from reference TRBV7-9 and TRBJ2-5): DTGVSQNPRHKITKRGQNVTFRCDPISEHNRLYWYRQTLGQGPEFLTYFQNEAQLEKSRLLSDRFSAERPKGSFSTLEIQRTEQGDSAMYLCASSTTGGPYQETQYFGPGTRLLVL.

The rearrangement links TRBV5-4 to TRBJ2-1; TRBD2 matches at 9 bases. This CDR3 comprises 15 residues. Trimming cost V 5 bases and J 3 bases; bases outside gene matches: 6. Germline V lookup: CDR1 SGHNT, CDR2 YYREEE (reference sequence). CDR3 protein: CASRRGGRSYNEQFF. CDR3 DNA sequence: TGTGCCAGCAGGCGGGGGGGGAGGAGCTACAATGAGCAGTTCTTC. The complete variable domain, with remaining parts taken from reference TRBV5-4 and TRBJ2-1, reads ETGVTQSPTHLIKTRGQQVTLRCSSQSGHNTVSWYQQALGQGPQFIFQYYREEENGRGNFPPRFSGLQFPNYSSELNVNALELDDSALYLCASRRGGRSYNEQFFGPGTRLTVL.